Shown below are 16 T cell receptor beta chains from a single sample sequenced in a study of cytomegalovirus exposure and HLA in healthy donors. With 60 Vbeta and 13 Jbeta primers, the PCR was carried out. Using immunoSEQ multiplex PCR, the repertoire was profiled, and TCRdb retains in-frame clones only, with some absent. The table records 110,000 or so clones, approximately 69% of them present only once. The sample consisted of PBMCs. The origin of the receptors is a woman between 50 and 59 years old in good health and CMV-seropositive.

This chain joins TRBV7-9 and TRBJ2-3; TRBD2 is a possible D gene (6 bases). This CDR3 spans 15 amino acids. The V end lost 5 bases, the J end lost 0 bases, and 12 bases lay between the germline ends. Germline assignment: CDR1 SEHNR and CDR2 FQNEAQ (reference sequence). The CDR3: CASSRSGTSTDTQYF. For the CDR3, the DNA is TGTGCCAGCAGCCGTAGCGGTACTAGCACAGATACGCAGTATTTT.

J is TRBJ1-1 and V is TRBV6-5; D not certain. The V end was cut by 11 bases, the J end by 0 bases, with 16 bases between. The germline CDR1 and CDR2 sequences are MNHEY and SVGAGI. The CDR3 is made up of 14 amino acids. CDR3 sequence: CAAAGSLMNTEAFF. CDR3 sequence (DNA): TGTGCCGCGGCGGGCAGCCTAATGAACACTGAAGCTTTCTTT.

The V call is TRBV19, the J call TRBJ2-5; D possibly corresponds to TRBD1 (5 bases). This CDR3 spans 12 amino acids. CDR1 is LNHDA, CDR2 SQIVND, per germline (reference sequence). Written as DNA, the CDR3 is TGTCCTCAGGGAATTCAAGCGGAGACCCAGTACTTC. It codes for CPQGIQAETQYF. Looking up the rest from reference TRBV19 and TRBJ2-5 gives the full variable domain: DGGITQSPKYLFRKEGQNVTLSCEQNLNHDAMYWYRQDPGQGLRLIYYSQIVNDFQKGDIAEGYSVSREKKESFPLTVTSAQKNPTAFYLCPQGIQAETQYFGPGTRLLVL.

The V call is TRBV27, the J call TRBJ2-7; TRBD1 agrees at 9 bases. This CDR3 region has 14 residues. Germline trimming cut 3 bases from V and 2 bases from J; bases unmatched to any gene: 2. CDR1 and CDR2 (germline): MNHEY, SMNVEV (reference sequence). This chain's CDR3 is CASSFRQGAYEQYF. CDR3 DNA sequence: TGTGCCAGCAGTTTCCGACAGGGGGCCTACGAGCAGTACTTC.

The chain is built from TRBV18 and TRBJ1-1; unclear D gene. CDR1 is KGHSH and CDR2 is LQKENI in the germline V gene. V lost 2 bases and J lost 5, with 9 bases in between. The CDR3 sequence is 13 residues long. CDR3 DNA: TGTGCCAGCTCACCAGGGAGTGAGACTGAAGCTTTCTTT. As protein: CASSPGSETEAFF.

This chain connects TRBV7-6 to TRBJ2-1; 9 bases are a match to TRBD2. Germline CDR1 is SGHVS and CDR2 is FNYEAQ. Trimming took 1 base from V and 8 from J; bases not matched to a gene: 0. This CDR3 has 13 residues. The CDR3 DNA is TGTGCCAGCAGCTTAGTAGCGGGAGATGAGCAGTTCTTC. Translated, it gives CASSLVAGDEQFF.

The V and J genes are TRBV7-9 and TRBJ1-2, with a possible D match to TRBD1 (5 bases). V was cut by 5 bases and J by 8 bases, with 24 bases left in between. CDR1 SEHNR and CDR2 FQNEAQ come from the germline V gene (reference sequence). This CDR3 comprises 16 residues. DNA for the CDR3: TGTGCCAGCAGCAACGATTACGCGGGACTAAGCTACGGCTACACCTTC. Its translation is CASSNDYAGLSYGYTF.

The CDR3 loop reads CASSRTGEGEKLFF. In DNA, the CDR3 is TGTGCCAGCAGCCGGACAGGGGAAGGGGAAAAACTGTTTTTT. V is TRBV5-6 and J is TRBJ1-4, with 9 bases lining up with TRBD1. V dropped 4 bases and J dropped 8; count of bases not matched to a gene: 6. The CDR3 sequence is 14 residues long. CDR1 is SGHDT, CDR2 YYEEEE, per germline.

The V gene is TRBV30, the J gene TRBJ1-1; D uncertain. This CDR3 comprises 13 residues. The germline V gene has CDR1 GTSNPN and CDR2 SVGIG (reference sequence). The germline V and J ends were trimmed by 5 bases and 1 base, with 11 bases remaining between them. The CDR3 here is CAWAINRNTEAFF. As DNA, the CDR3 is TGTGCCTGGGCTATCAACAGGAACACTGAAGCTTTCTTT.

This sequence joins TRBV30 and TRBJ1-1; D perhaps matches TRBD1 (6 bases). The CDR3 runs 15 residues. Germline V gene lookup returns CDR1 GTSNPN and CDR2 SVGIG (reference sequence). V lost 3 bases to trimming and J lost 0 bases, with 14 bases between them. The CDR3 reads CAWRKAGAMNTEAFF. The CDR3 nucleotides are TGTGCCTGGAGGAAGGCAGGGGCTATGAACACTGAAGCTTTCTTT. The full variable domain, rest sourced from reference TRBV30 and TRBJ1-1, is SQTIHQWPATLVQPVGSPLSLECTVEGTSNPNLYWYRQAAGRGLQLLFYSVGIGQISSEVPQNLSASRPQDRQFILSSKKLLLSDSGFYLCAWRKAGAMNTEAFFGQGTRLTVV.

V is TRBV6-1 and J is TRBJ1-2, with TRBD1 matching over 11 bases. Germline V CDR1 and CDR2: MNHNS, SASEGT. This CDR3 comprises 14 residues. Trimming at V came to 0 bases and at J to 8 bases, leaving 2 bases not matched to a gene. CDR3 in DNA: TGTGCCAGCAGTGAAGCATGGACAGGGGGCGGCTACACCTTC. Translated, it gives CASSEAWTGGGYTF.

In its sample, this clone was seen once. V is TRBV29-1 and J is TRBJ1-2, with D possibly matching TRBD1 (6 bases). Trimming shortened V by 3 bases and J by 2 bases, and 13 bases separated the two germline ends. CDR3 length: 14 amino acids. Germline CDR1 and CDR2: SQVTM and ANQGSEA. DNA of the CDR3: TGCAGCGTTGATGTGGGGGCGCGAAACTATGGCTACACCTTC. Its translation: CSVDVGARNYGYTF.

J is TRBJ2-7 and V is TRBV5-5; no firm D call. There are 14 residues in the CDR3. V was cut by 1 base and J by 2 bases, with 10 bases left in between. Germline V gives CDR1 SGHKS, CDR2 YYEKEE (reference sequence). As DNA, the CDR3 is TGTGCCAGCAGCTTGAGTCACACCACCTACGAGCAGTACTTC. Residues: CASSLSHTTYEQYF. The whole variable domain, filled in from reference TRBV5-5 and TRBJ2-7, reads DAGVTQSPTHLIKTRGQQVTLRCSPISGHKSVSWYQQVLGQGPQFIFQYYEKEERGRGNFPDRFSARQFPNYSSELNVNALLLGDSALYLCASSLSHTTYEQYFGPGTRLTVT.

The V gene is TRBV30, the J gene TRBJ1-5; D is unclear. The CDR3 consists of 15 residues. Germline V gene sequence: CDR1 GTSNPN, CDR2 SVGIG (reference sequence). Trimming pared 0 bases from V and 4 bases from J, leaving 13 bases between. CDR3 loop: CAWSVSNWSNQPQHF. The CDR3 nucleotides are TGTGCCTGGAGTGTATCTAATTGGTCGAATCAGCCCCAGCATTTT.

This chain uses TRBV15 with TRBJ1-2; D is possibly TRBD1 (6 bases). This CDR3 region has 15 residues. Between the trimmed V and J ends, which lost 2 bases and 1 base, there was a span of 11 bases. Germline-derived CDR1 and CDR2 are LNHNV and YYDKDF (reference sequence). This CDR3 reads CATSRLGGDNYGYTF. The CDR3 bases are TGTGCCACCAGCAGACTAGGGGGAGATAACTATGGCTACACCTTC. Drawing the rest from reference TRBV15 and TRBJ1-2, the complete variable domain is DAMVIQNPRYQVTQFGKPVTLSCSQTLNHNVMYWYQQKSSQAPKLLFHYYDKDFNNEADTPDNFQSRRPNTSFCFLDIRSPGLGDTAMYLCATSRLGGDNYGYTFGSGTRLTVV.

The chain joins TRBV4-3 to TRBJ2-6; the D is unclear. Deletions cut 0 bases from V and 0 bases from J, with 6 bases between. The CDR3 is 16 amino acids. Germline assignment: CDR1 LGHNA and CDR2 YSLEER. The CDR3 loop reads CASSQEGSSGANVLTF. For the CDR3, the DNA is TGCGCCAGCAGCCAAGAGGGCTCCTCTGGGGCCAACGTCCTGACTTTC.